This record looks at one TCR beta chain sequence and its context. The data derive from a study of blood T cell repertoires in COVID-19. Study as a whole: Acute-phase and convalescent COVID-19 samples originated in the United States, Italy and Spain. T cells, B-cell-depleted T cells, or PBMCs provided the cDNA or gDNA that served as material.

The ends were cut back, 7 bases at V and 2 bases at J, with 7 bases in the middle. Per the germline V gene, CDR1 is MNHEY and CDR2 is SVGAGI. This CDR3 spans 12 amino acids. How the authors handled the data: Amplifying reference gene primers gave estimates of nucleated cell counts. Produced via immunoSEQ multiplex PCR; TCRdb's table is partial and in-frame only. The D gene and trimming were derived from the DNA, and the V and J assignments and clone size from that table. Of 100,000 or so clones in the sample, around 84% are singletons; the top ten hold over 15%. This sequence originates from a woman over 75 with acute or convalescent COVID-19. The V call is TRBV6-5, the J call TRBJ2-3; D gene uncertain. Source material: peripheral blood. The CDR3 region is CASNRDTDTQYF. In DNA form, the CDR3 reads TGTGCCAGCAATAGAGACACAGATACGCAGTATTTT.